One sample yielded the 19 T cell receptor beta chains listed below, sequenced in a study of follicular helper T cells after annual influenza vaccination. Regarding time point: 2015-2016 season, 7 days after influenza vaccination. Repertoires were generated with immunoSEQ multiplex PCR, while TCRdb's copy carries only in-frame clones and drops some. In the table there are 7,000 or so clones, roughly 86% of which are singletons. Sample: CXCR5- memory CD4+ T cells sorted from blood, taken 7 days after influenza vaccination. The source of these receptors is an adult who received the influenza vaccine.

As DNA, the CDR3 is TGTGCCTGGAGGGGACTAGCGGGAGGGTCCAATGAGCAGTTCTTC. Its protein is CAWRGLAGGSNEQFF. V and J are TRBV30 and TRBJ2-1; TRBD2 matches at 16 bases. V lost 3 bases to trimming and J lost 6 bases; unmatched junction nucleotides: 2. This CDR3 comprises 15 residues. Germline values: CDR1 GTSNPN, CDR2 SVGIG (reference sequence).

The gene calls are TRBV15 and TRBJ1-2; 7 nucleotides align to TRBD1. J gave up 2 bases and V 3 bases, and 3 bases lay outside the gene matches. Germline assignment: CDR1 LNHNV and CDR2 YYDKDF (reference sequence). This CDR3 is built from 14 residues. The CDR3 sequence is CATSRYRGNYGYTF. CDR3 DNA: TGTGCCACCAGCAGGTACAGGGGAAACTATGGCTACACCTTC.

The chain combines TRBV28 with TRBJ2-1; D is perhaps TRBD2 (6 bases). The V end was cut by 6 bases, the J end by 6 bases, with 18 bases between. CDR1 is MDHEN and CDR2 is SYDVKM in the germline V gene. This CDR3 has 15 residues. The CDR3 DNA sequence: TGTGCCAGCAGGGCCGGGGGTCCCCTGGTCAATGAGCAGTTCTTC. As protein: CASRAGGPLVNEQFF.

The chain employs TRBV25-1 and TRBJ2-5; 11 bases match TRBD1. CDR1 and CDR2 from the germline V gene are MGHDK and SYGVNS. With 6 bases clipped from V and 2 bases from J, the junction kept 5 bases outside the gene matches. The CDR3 is 15 residues long. CDR3 in amino acids: CASRGTGGTQETQYF. The CDR3 region has the DNA TGTGCCAGCAGGGGGACAGGGGGTACTCAAGAGACCCAGTACTTC.

This clone has only one observation. The CDR3 region has the DNA TGTGCCAGCAGTTTCAGGGGGAACACTGAAGCTTTCTTT. Residues: CASSFRGNTEAFF. This rearrangement joins TRBV27 to TRBJ1-1, with D tentatively TRBD1 (6 bases). CDR3 length equals 13 residues. From germline, CDR1 is MNHEY and CDR2 SMNVEV (reference sequence). V gave up 3 bases and J gave up 1 base, with 6 bases separating them.

The chain combines TRBV14 with TRBJ1-4; D is perhaps TRBD1 (6 bases). Trimming removed 4 bases from V and 5 bases from J, with 23 bases in between. Germline assignment: CDR1 SGHDN and CDR2 FVKESK. CDR3 size: 18 residues. CDR3 in DNA: TGTGCCAGCAGCCGCCGAGCCGGGGGCGTCTTCGCAAATGAAAAACTGTTTTTT. Amino acid sequence: CASSRRAGGVFANEKLFF.

This clone was recorded only once. The genes are TRBV9 and TRBJ1-3; 11 nucleotides line up with TRBD1. Germline lookup yields CDR1 SGDLS and CDR2 YYNGEE. J lost 0 bases, V lost 0 bases, and 14 bases had no gene match. The CDR3 sequence is 21 residues long. CDR3 DNA: TGTGCCAGCAGCGTAGCTACACCCGGGACAGGGGGAAAGAGCTCTGGAAACACCATATATTTT. Translation: CASSVATPGTGGKSSGNTIYF.

This clone was counted once. The rearrangement uses TRBV19 and TRBJ1-5; D unresolved. V lost 5 bases, J lost 5 bases, and 19 bases lay in between. CDR3 length: 16 amino acids. The germline gives CDR1 LNHDA, CDR2 SQIVND (reference sequence). The CDR3 DNA sequence: TGTGCCAGTAGTGCAACCCCGGGAGCCGGGCATCAGCCCCAGCATTTT. As protein: CASSATPGAGHQPQHF.

The chain carries TRBV29-1 and TRBJ1-1; D remains unclear. This CDR3 region has 12 residues. Trimming removed 7 bases at V and 4 bases at J, with 13 bases between. Germline lookup yields CDR1 SQVTM and CDR2 ANQGSEA. The CDR3 DNA is TGCAGCGGATTCGCCCACGGCACTGAAGCTTTCTTT. Encoded protein: CSGFAHGTEAFF.

The chain carries TRBV27 and TRBJ1-2, with 7 nucleotides matching TRBD1. The germline CDR1 and CDR2 sequences are MNHEY and SMNVEV (reference sequence). Losses at the gene ends were 11 bases for V and 4 bases for J; bases not matched to a gene: 16. This CDR3 contains 15 residues. In DNA form, the CDR3 reads TGTGCCTCCACGGAGTTTGCAGGGGGACGCTATGGCTACACCTTC. It encodes CASTEFAGGRYGYTF.

A single count supports this clone. The gene calls are TRBV10-3 and TRBJ1-4; D uncertain. CDR3 length: 17 amino acids. CDR1 and CDR2 (germline): ENHRY, SYGVKD. V shed 2 bases and J shed 0 bases, with 13 bases lying between them. CDR3 sequence reads: CAISESTVPTTNEKLFF. The CDR3 bases are TGTGCCATCAGTGAGAGCACCGTACCAACAACTAATGAAAAACTGTTTTTT.

V is TRBV15 and J is TRBJ2-1; D assignment may be TRBD1 or TRBD2 (5 bases each). The ends were cut back, 1 base at V and 7 bases at J, with 11 bases in the middle. CDR1 is LNHNV and CDR2 is YYDKDF in the germline V gene (reference sequence). The CDR3 has 14 amino acids. The CDR3 DNA reads as TGTGCCACCAGCAGAGTTCAGGGAGTTAATGAGCAGTTCTTC. Protein: CATSRVQGVNEQFF.

This chain uses TRBV6-1 with TRBJ1-5; 7 positions agree with TRBD1. Germline V gene lookup returns CDR1 MNHNS and CDR2 SASEGT. This CDR3 is built from 15 residues. The J segment lost 0 bases and the V segment lost 6 bases, leaving 5 bases of the junction unmatched. The chain's CDR3 is CASREGQISNQPQHF. In DNA, the CDR3 is TGTGCCAGCAGAGAGGGACAGATTAGCAATCAGCCCCAGCATTTT.

This chain connects TRBV18 to TRBJ2-3, with a weak D call TRBD1 (5 bases). The CDR3 is 16 amino acids. V lost 0 bases, J lost 4 bases, and 14 bases lay in between. The germline V gene encodes CDR1 KGHSH and CDR2 LQKENI. Here the CDR3 reads CASSPPLGQKADTQYF. The CDR3 DNA is TGTGCCAGCTCACCACCGTTAGGACAAAAGGCAGATACGCAGTATTTT. Drawing the rest from reference TRBV18 and TRBJ2-3, the complete variable domain is NAGVMQNPRHLVRRRGQEARLRCSPMKGHSHVYWYRQLPEEGLKFMVYLQKENIIDESGMPKERFSAEFPKEGPSILRIQQVVRGDSAAYFCASSPPLGQKADTQYFGPGTRLTVL.

The chain recombines TRBV5-1 with TRBJ2-2; D call uncertain. The germline gives CDR1 SGHRS, CDR2 YFSETQ. This CDR3 is 13 amino acids long. V was pared by 3 bases and J by 2 bases, with 5 bases between. The CDR3 nucleotides read TGCGCCAGCAGCTCCCATAACACCGGGGAGCTGTTTTTT. As protein: CASSSHNTGELFF.

This clone was seen just once. The rearrangement uses TRBV14 and TRBJ2-1; no definite D call. V lost 0 bases, J lost 6 bases, and 15 bases lay in between. Germline CDR1 is SGHDN and CDR2 is FVKESK. The CDR3 covers 16 residues. CDR3 in DNA: TGTGCCAGCAGCCAAGATATAATAGCAACGGGCAATGAGCAGTTCTTC. Its protein product is CASSQDIIATGNEQFF.

This clone was detected only once. This rearrangement joins TRBV5-1 to TRBJ2-3, with a tentative D call TRBD1 (5 bases). Trimming removed 2 bases from V and 1 base from J, with 5 bases in between. The CDR3 sequence is 13 residues long. Germline-derived CDR1 and CDR2 are SGHRS and YFSETQ. The DNA of the CDR3 is TGCGCCAGCAGCTTACAGGGCACAGATACGCAGTATTTT. Translated: CASSLQGTDTQYF.

The V gene is TRBV5-6, the J gene TRBJ2-2; D ambiguous. The V end lost 3 bases, the J end lost 4 bases, and 7 bases lay between the germline ends. The CDR3 spans 13 residues. The germline V gene encodes CDR1 SGHDT and CDR2 YYEEEE. In DNA form, the CDR3 reads TGTGCCAGCAGCTCTCAACTCACCGGGGAGCTGTTTTTT. Its translation: CASSSQLTGELFF.

This chain connects TRBV28 to TRBJ1-5, with D possibly being TRBD1 (5 bases). The V end lost 3 bases, the J end lost 4 bases, and 13 bases lay between the germline ends. This CDR3 contains 15 residues. The germline CDR1 and CDR2 sequences are MDHEN and SYDVKM. In DNA form, the CDR3 reads TGTGCCAGCAGTTTTCGGGACTTTGCTAATCAGCCCCAGCATTTT. As protein: CASSFRDFANQPQHF. Filled out from reference TRBV28 and TRBJ1-5, the complete variable domain reads DVKVTQSSRYLVKRTGEKVFLECVQDMDHENMFWYRQDPGLGLRLIYFSYDVKMKEKGDIPEGYSVSREKKERFSLILESASTNQTSMYLCASSFRDFANQPQHFGDGTRLSIL.